These T cell receptor beta chains were read from a single sample in a study of blood T cells in healthy people across ages. In TCRdb, the 5' RACE reads were re-called with MiXCR into one record per CDR3 protein. This sample carries 1.5 million to 2 million distinct CDR3 sequences, roughly 32% of them seen once, and the ten largest clones take roughly 12%. The sequenced sample was blood. Receptor source: a woman aged 25 to 39 in good health. CDR3s include the opening cysteine and the closing phenylalanine or tryptophan. The D gene is left open where the match is weak. Rows give clone size only sometimes, using once, few, many, or a class for an expanded clone.

J gene,clone size,D gene,V gene,CDR3 protein,CDR3 DNA
TRBJ2-1,.,TRBD2,TRBV7-6,CASSLAGLAALSSYNEQFF,TGTGCCAGCAGCTTAGCGGGACTAGCGGCTTTAAGCTCCTACAATGAGCAGTTCTTC
TRBJ2-7,few,.,TRBV4-2,CASSQDVDGYEQYF,TGTGCCAGCAGCCAAGATGTTGACGGGTACGAGCAGTACTTC
TRBJ2-1,few,.,TRBV6-5,CASSQFSEQFF,TGTGCCAGCAGTCAATTCAGTGAGCAGTTCTTC
TRBJ1-4,few,TRBD1,TRBV13,CASSFRGGIGEKLFF,TGTGCCAGCAGCTTCAGGGGGGGGATCGGTGAAAAACTGTTTTTT
TRBJ1-5,.,.,TRBV11-2,CASSKDSNQPQHF,TGTGCCAGCAGCAAAGACAGCAATCAGCCCCAGCATTTT
TRBJ2-7,few,.,TRBV28,CASSLQELSYEQYF,TGTGCCAGCAGTTTACAGGAACTCTCCTACGAGCAGTACTTC
TRBJ1-5,.,.,TRBV15,CATSRVGNQPQHF,TGTGCCACCAGCAGAGTGGGGAATCAGCCCCAGCATTTT
TRBJ2-5,many,TRBD2,TRBV7-2,CASSLRGRGETQYF,TGTGCCAGCAGCTTACGCGGGAGAGGAGAGACCCAGTACTTC
TRBJ2-2,.,TRBD1,TRBV2,CASKTGGYIGELFF,TGTGCCAGCAAGACAGGGGGCTATATCGGGGAGCTGTTTTTT
TRBJ1-6,few,.,TRBV27,CASSAPGFTSNSPLHF,TGTGCCAGCAGTGCCCCGGGATTTACTTCTAATTCACCCCTCCACTTT
TRBJ2-4,many,.,TRBV29-1,CSVEPGRGYGGIQYF,TGCAGCGTTGAACCCGGCAGGGGATATGGTGGCATTCAGTACTTC
TRBJ2-7,.,TRBD1,TRBV25-1,CATLREQGAYEQYF,TGTGCCACCCTACGGGAACAGGGGGCCTACGAGCAGTACTTC
TRBJ1-2,.,.,TRBV7-8,CASSPEPASNYGYTF,TGTGCCAGCAGCCCGGAACCCGCATCGAACTATGGCTACACCTTC
TRBJ2-1,few,.,TRBV12-5,CASGLGNLYNEQFF,TGTGCTAGTGGTTTGGGTAATCTCTACAATGAGCAGTTCTTC
TRBJ2-7,few,.,TRBV12-3/TRBV12-4,CASSLAGQSAYEQYF,TGTGCCAGCAGTTTAGCAGGCCAGTCTGCCTACGAGCAGTACTTC
TRBJ2-7,few,TRBD1,TRBV5-1,CASSPIGQGHYEQYF,TGCGCCAGCAGCCCCATAGGACAGGGTCACTACGAGCAGTACTTC
TRBJ1-2,.,TRBD1,TRBV12-5,CASDTRGAYGYTF,TGTGCTAGTGATACCAGGGGGGCCTATGGCTACACCTTC
TRBJ2-5,.,TRBD1,TRBV7-2,CASTTTGMETQYF,TGTGCCAGCACCACGACAGGGATGGAGACCCAGTACTTC
TRBJ2-1,few,TRBD2,TRBV29-1,CSVDRVAGSALKPEQFF,TGCAGCGTTGATCGGGTAGCGGGGAGCGCGTTGAAGCCTGAGCAGTTCTTC
TRBJ2-5,.,TRBD1,TRBV20-1,CSAMRDRGGSGETQYF,TGCAGTGCTATGCGGGACAGGGGGGGGTCGGGGGAGACCCAGTACTTC
TRBJ2-7,few,.,TRBV29-1,CSVAEGGGPQPYEQYF,TGCAGCGTTGCAGAAGGAGGGGGGCCACAACCGTACGAGCAGTACTTC
TRBJ1-2,few,.,TRBV18,CASSPQSGAGYTF,TGTGCCAGCTCACCACAATCAGGAGCCGGCTACACCTTC
TRBJ1-2,.,.,TRBV24-1,CATSDGHGYTF,TGTGCCACCAGTGATGGCCATGGCTACACCTTC
TRBJ1-2,many,.,TRBV29-1,CSVEDRGKDGYTF,TGCAGCGTTGAAGATAGGGGCAAGGATGGCTACACCTTC
TRBJ2-7,.,TRBD1,TRBV5-5,CASSLGLQGNEQYF,TGTGCCAGCAGCTTGGGGCTACAGGGGAACGAGCAGTACTTC
TRBJ1-4,once,.,TRBV5-1,CASSLIPRDEKLFF,TGCGCCAGCAGCCTTATCCCTCGGGATGAAAAACTGTTTTTT
TRBJ1-2,.,.,TRBV25-1,CASSASTAIYGYTF,TGTGCCAGCAGTGCTTCTACAGCTATCTATGGCTACACCTTC
TRBJ1-5,.,.,TRBV12-3/TRBV12-4,CASSPEDQPQHF,TGTGCCAGCAGTCCCGAAGATCAGCCCCAGCATTTT
TRBJ2-7,.,TRBD2,TRBV4-1,CATSPTGTTYYEQYF,TGCGCCACCTCCCCTACCGGGACTACCTACTACGAGCAGTACTTC
TRBJ1-1,.,TRBD1,TRBV12-3/TRBV12-4,CASRPQGAQGTEAFF,TGTGCCAGCAGACCACAGGGGGCTCAAGGCACTGAAGCTTTCTTT
TRBJ2-5,.,.,TRBV3-1,CASRTRGSRSETQYF,TGTGCCAGCAGGACGAGGGGGAGCCGATCAGAGACCCAGTACTTC
TRBJ1-2,.,TRBD1,TRBV14,CASSQQDRGNGYTF,TGTGCCAGCAGCCAACAGGACAGGGGGAATGGCTACACCTTC
TRBJ2-7,few,TRBD1,TRBV14,CASSLWDRSSYEQYF,TGTGCCAGCAGCCTTTGGGACAGATCCTCCTACGAGCAGTACTTC
TRBJ2-7,few,TRBD2,TRBV11-2,CASSSARAIQRGGSEQYF,TGTGCCAGCAGCTCGGCCCGAGCAATTCAGCGGGGAGGGAGTGAGCAGTACTTC
TRBJ1-1,once,.,TRBV12-3/TRBV12-4,CASSPNWDNTEAFF,TGTGCCAGCAGTCCCAACTGGGACAACACTGAAGCTTTCTTT
TRBJ2-5,.,TRBD2,TRBV20-1,CSARGLAGVRETQYF,TGCAGTGCTAGGGGACTAGCGGGAGTGCGGGAGACCCAGTACTTC
TRBJ2-1,few,.,TRBV6-5,CASRDSDIINEQFF,TGTGCCAGCCGCGACTCGGACATAATTAATGAGCAGTTCTTC